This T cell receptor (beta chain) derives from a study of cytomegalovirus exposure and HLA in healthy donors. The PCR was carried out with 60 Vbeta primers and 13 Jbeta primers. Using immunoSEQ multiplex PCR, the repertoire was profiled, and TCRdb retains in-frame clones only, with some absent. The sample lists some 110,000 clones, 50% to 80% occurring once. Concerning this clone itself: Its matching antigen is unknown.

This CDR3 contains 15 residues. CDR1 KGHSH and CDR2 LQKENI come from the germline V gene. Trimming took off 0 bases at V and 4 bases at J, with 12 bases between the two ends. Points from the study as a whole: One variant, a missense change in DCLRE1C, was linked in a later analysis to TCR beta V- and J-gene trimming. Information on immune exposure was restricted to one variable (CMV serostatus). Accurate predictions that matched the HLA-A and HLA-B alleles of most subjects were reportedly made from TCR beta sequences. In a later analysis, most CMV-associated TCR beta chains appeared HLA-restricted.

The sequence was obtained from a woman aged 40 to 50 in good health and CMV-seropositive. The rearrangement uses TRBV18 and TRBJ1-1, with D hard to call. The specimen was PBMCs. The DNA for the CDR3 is TGTGCCAGCTCACCACCGGCGGGGATGGGCACTGAAGCTTTCTTT. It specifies CASSPPAGMGTEAFF.